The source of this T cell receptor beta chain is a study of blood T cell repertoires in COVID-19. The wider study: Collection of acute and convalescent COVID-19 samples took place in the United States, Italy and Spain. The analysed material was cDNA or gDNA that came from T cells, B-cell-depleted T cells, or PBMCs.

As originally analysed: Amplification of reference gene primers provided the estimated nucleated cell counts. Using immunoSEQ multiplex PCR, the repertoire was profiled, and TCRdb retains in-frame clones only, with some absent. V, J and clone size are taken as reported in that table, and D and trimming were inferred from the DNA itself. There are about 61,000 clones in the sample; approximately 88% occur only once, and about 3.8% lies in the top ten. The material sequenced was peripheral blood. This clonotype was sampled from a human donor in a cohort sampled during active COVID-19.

The CDR3 sequence is CASSSVSGGVYEQYF. CDR3 nucleotides: TGTGCCAGCAGCTCCGTCAGCGGAGGGGTCTACGAGCAGTACTTC. V usage is TRBV11-2 and J usage is TRBJ2-7, with TRBD2 as a possible D gene (6 bases). There are 15 residues in the CDR3. The germline V gene encodes CDR1 SGHAT and CDR2 FQNNGV. With 4 bases removed from V and 3 bases from J, the gap between germline ends came to 16 bases.